Listed below are T cell receptor beta chains from one sample, sequenced in a study of T cells after yellow fever vaccination. TCRdb redid the calling of the 5' RACE reads with MiXCR, one entry per CDR3 protein. The sample has roughly 150,000 distinct CDR3 sequences; less than 9% are singletons. The material sequenced was CD4+ T cells sorted from PBMCs, taken about 5 days after the first yellow fever vaccination. These receptors all come from a man aged 18 to 29 who received the YFV17D yellow fever vaccine. Each CDR3 is given with its conserved first and last residue. A D gene is named only where the DNA matches it firmly. Some rows have no size entry. The others give once, few or many, or a class for an expanded clone.

TRBV4-3	NA	TRBJ1-1	NA	CASSQESLGWGAEAFF	TGCGCCAGCAGCCAGGAATCCCTTGGGTGGGGGGCTGAAGCTTTCTTT
TRBV5-1	NA	TRBJ1-1	TRBD1	CASSTKPLGTGNTEAFF	TGCGCCAGCAGCACCAAACCGCTCGGGACAGGGAACACTGAAGCTTTCTTT
TRBV12-3/TRBV12-4	few	TRBJ1-5	TRBD1	CASSRSLGTGFNQPQHF	TGTGCCAGCAGTCGGAGTCTTGGGACAGGTTTCAATCAGCCCCAGCATTTT
TRBV5-4	few	TRBJ2-5	TRBD2	CASSGPLGGVETQYF	TGTGCCAGCAGCGGCCCCCTCGGGGGGGTAGAGACCCAGTACTTC
TRBV12-3/TRBV12-4	many	TRBJ2-2	TRBD1	CASTDRANTGELFF	TGTGCCAGCACAGACAGGGCGAACACCGGGGAGCTGTTTTTT
TRBV27	many	TRBJ2-5	NA	CASSQARGRETQYF	TGTGCCAGCAGTCAAGCCCGGGGGCGGGAGACCCAGTACTTC
TRBV11-2	NA	TRBJ2-5	NA	CASSFLIGLETQYF	TGTGCCAGCAGCTTTCTGATAGGTCTAGAGACCCAGTACTTC
TRBV20-1	few	TRBJ2-1	TRBD2	CSAPAVAGGIYNEQFF	TGCAGTGCTCCAGCAGTAGCGGGGGGAATATACAATGAGCAGTTCTTC
TRBV7-6	many	TRBJ2-2	TRBD1	CASSSGTGVTGELFF	TGTGCCAGCAGCTCCGGGACAGGGGTCACCGGGGAGCTGTTTTTT
TRBV5-1	few	TRBJ1-5	NA	CASSENYSNQPQHF	TGCGCCAGCAGCGAGAATTATAGCAATCAGCCCCAGCATTTT
TRBV4-3	NA	TRBJ2-2	TRBD1	CASSLGTGANTGELFF	TGCGCCAGCAGCCTCGGGACAGGGGCGAACACCGGGGAGCTGTTTTTT
TRBV20-1	many	TRBJ2-7	TRBD1	CSVMRQGVSYEQYF	TGCAGCGTTATGCGACAGGGGGTCTCCTACGAGCAGTACTTC
TRBV10-3	many	TRBJ2-3	NA	CAISESTSTDTQYF	TGTGCCATCAGTGAGTCGACTAGCACAGATACGCAGTATTTT
TRBV20-1	many	TRBJ1-6	NA	CSARDTMEGPYNSPLHF	TGCAGTGCTAGAGACACGATGGAGGGGCCCTATAATTCACCCCTCCACTTT
TRBV29-1	many	TRBJ2-3	NA	CSVERTASSTDTQYF	TGCAGCGTTGAAAGGACAGCTTCTAGCACAGATACGCAGTATTTT
TRBV27	many	TRBJ2-1	NA	CASSLIGGAYNEQFF	TGTGCCAGCAGTTTAATCGGTGGCGCCTACAATGAGCAGTTCTTC
TRBV14	many	TRBJ2-3	NA	CASSQDIENTQYF	TGTGCCAGCAGCCAAGATATCGAGAATACGCAGTATTTT
TRBV5-1	many	TRBJ1-4	TRBD1	CASSRQGQDVEKLFF	TGCGCCAGCAGCCGTCAGGGACAGGATGTTGAAAAACTGTTTTTT
TRBV5-4	few	TRBJ2-7	NA	CASSLKVGRDYEQYF	TGTGCCAGCAGCTTGAAGGTGGGCAGGGACTACGAGCAGTACTTC
TRBV7-2	few	TRBJ1-2	NA	CASSLVGANYGYTF	TGTGCCAGCAGCTTAGTAGGGGCAAATTATGGCTACACCTTC
TRBV12-3/TRBV12-4	many	TRBJ2-3	TRBD2	CASSLLAGATDTQYF	TGTGCCAGCAGTTTACTAGCGGGGGCAACAGATACGCAGTATTTT
TRBV5-6	many	TRBJ2-2	NA	CASSLVTPGTGELFF	TGTGCCAGCAGCTTGGTCACCCCGGGCACCGGGGAGCTGTTTTTT
TRBV5-1	few	TRBJ1-1	TRBD1	CASSPPGTVNTEAFF	TGCGCCAGCAGCCCCCCGGGGACAGTGAACACTGAAGCTTTCTTT
TRBV20-1	many	TRBJ2-3	NA	CSARDLSDTQYF	TGCAGTGCTAGAGATCTATCAGATACGCAGTATTTT
TRBV28	many	TRBJ2-5	NA	CASSSRTKETQYF	TGTGCCAGCAGCTCGAGGACAAAAGAGACCCAGTACTTC
TRBV7-2	NA	TRBJ2-7	NA	CASSTTLRGGHEQYF	TGTGCCAGCAGCACGACTCTCAGGGGGGGCCACGAGCAGTACTTC
TRBV4-1	many	TRBJ2-3	NA	CASSLTRGVSTDTQYF	TGCGCCAGCAGCCTAACGAGAGGGGTTAGCACAGATACGCAGTATTTT
TRBV23-1	few	TRBJ2-1	NA	CASSQSPSWSYNEQFF	TGCGCCAGCAGTCAATCCCCGTCGTGGTCCTACAATGAGCAGTTCTTC
TRBV9	many	TRBJ2-1	TRBD2	CASSLSGGPYNEQFF	TGTGCCAGCAGCCTTAGCGGGGGTCCCTACAATGAGCAGTTCTTC
TRBV10-3	NA	TRBJ2-5	NA	CAISTRETQYF	TGTGCCATCAGTACACGAGAGACCCAGTACTTC
TRBV5-6	NA	TRBJ1-1	NA	CASSLQGAPNTEAFF	TGTGCCAGCAGCTTGCAAGGAGCGCCGAACACTGAAGCTTTCTTT
TRBV7-2	many	TRBJ2-7	NA	CASSHGSYEQYF	TGTGCCAGCAGCCACGGCAGCTACGAGCAGTACTTC